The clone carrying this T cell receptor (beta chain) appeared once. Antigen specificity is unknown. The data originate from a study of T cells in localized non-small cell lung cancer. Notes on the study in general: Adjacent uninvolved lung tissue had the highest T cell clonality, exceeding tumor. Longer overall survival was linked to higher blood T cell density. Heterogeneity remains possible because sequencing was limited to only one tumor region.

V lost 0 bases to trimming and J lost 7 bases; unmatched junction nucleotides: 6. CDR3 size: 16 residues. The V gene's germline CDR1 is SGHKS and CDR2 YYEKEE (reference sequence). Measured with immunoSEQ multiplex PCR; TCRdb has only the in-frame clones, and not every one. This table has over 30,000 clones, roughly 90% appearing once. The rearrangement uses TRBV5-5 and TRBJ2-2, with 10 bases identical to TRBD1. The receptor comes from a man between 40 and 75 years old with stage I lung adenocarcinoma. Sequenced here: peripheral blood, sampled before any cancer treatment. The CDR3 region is CASSLDGQGVGGELFF. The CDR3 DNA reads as TGTGCCAGCAGCTTGGACGGACAGGGGGTTGGCGGGGAGCTGTTTTTT.